This TCR beta chain was observed in a study of regulatory T cells in long-lasting Graves disease. Indicated time point: newly diagnosed GD, antithyroid drugs for less than 3 months. The authors made the TCR library using RNA they extracted from PBMCs. Arm-PCR of CDR3 regions with iRepertoire HTBI primers generated TCR beta libraries. Each CDR3 protein is one row after TCRdb ran MiXCR on the multiplex PCR reads. The data hold 400,000 to 500,000 distinct CDR3 sequences, with less than 15% observed a single time. Turning to this clonotype: A much larger clonotype is one base distant, so this may be a read error.

The CDR3 contains 12 residues. Germline CDR1 reads GTSNPN; CDR2 reads SVGIG (reference sequence). The V and J ends lost 1 base and 11 bases respectively, with 14 bases between them. This sample also belongs to another study, concerning T cells in Graves' hyperthyroidism and ophthalmopathy.

The J gene is TRBJ2-5, the V gene TRBV30; D unresolved. Sequences were derived from peripheral blood mononuclear cells (PBMCs), sampled at new diagnosis, from a patient treated with antithyroid drugs. The source is a woman aged 45-65 years with Graves disease. The CDR3 sequence: CAWSGSGPEQYF. Here the CDR3 DNA reads TGTGCCTGGAGTGGGTCTGGGCCTGAGCAGTACTTC.